The next 24 T cell receptor beta chains were all read from a single sample in a study of blood T cell repertoires in COVID-19. Sequenced by immunoSEQ multiplex PCR; TCRdb stores in-frame clones only, minus some. The sample lists some 87,000 clones, around three quarters seen once, with around 9% in the top ten. The sample was peripheral blood. These TCRs come from a man in his fifties who had recovered from COVID-19.

The chain joins TRBV2 to TRBJ2-3; 7 bases agree with TRBD2. Germline-derived CDR1 and CDR2 are SNHLY and FYNNEI. The V segment lost 3 bases and the J segment 7 bases; nucleotides outside the gene matches: 10. The length of the CDR3 is 15 residues. The CDR3 DNA is TGTGCCAGCAGTGATTGGCAGGGAGGGGTGAATACGCAGTATTTT. Translating gives CASSDWQGGVNTQYF.

This chain links TRBV7-3 with TRBJ2-3; D is perhaps TRBD1 (6 bases). Germline V gene data show CDR1 as SGHTA and CDR2 as FQGTGA. Trimming took off 5 bases at V and 5 bases at J, with 11 bases between the two ends. CDR3 size: 13 residues. The CDR3 protein is CASSTQGLDTQYF. CDR3 DNA: TGTGCCAGCAGCACACAGGGATTAGATACGCAGTATTTT.

The J gene is TRBJ2-7, the V gene TRBV5-4; 7 bases fit TRBD2. CDR1 and CDR2 from the germline V gene are SGHNT and YYREEE (reference sequence). The CDR3 runs 13 residues. J was trimmed by 2 bases and V by 4 bases; bases with no gene match: 3. CDR3 nucleotide sequence: TGTGCCAGCAGCGCTAGCGGTGCCTACGAGCAGTACTTC. Translating it yields CASSASGAYEQYF. Filled out from reference TRBV5-4 and TRBJ2-7, the complete variable domain reads ETGVTQSPTHLIKTRGQQVTLRCSSQSGHNTVSWYQQALGQGPQFIFQYYREEENGRGNFPPRFSGLQFPNYSSELNVNALELDDSALYLCASSASGAYEQYFGPGTRLTVT.

J is TRBJ2-1 and V is TRBV18, with 10 nucleotides matching TRBD1. The CDR3 runs to 16 residues. The germline V gene has CDR1 KGHSH and CDR2 LQKENI. After removal of 0 bases from V and 6 bases from J, the junction contained 5 bases not matched to a gene. This chain's CDR3 is CASSPPGQGIANEQFF. The CDR3 coding sequence is TGTGCCAGCTCACCACCGGGACAGGGGATTGCCAATGAGCAGTTCTTC.

The chain employs TRBV6-6 and TRBJ1-5; a possible D gene is TRBD1 (5 bases). V was trimmed by 6 bases and J by 0 bases, leaving 12 bases between them. The V gene's germline CDR1 is MNHNY and CDR2 SVGAGI (reference sequence). This CDR3 comprises 15 residues. Here the CDR3 reads CASSQDRNSNQPQHF. The CDR3 DNA reads TGTGCCAGCAGCCAAGACAGAAATAGCAATCAGCCCCAGCATTTT.

The rearrangement joins TRBV19 to TRBJ1-5, with D perhaps TRBD1 (5 bases). From germline, CDR1 is LNHDA and CDR2 SQIVND (reference sequence). This CDR3 spans 13 amino acids. V was shortened by 8 bases and J by 4 bases, with 12 bases between the two germline ends. The chain's CDR3 is CASADSTNQPQHF. DNA for the CDR3: TGTGCCAGTGCTGACAGTACTAATCAGCCCCAGCATTTT.

This chain links TRBV7-2 with TRBJ2-7; TRBD1 matches 8 bases. V shed 7 bases and J 3 bases; nucleotides not matched to a gene: 5. CDR1 is SGHTA and CDR2 is FQGNSA in the germline V gene. This CDR3 region has 13 residues. The CDR3 DNA follows: TGTGCCAGCACCCAGGGGGCGGTCTACGAGCAGTACTTC. This translates into CASTQGAVYEQYF.

V and J are TRBV2 and TRBJ1-1; D is unclear. Trimming took off 6 bases at V and 2 bases at J, with 10 bases between the two ends. CDR1 and CDR2 from the germline V gene are SNHLY and FYNNEI. There are 13 residues in the CDR3. The CDR3 DNA is TGTGCCAGCAGGGTTCAGATAAACACTGAAGCTTTCTTT. As protein: CASRVQINTEAFF.

The chain is built from TRBV27 and TRBJ1-4, with D unclear. With 4 bases removed from V and 0 bases from J, the gap between germline ends came to 6 bases. CDR3 length: 14 residues. Germline CDR1 is MNHEY and CDR2 is SMNVEV (reference sequence). The CDR3 reads CASSYSTTNEKLFF. Here the CDR3 DNA reads TGTGCCAGCAGTTACAGTACAACTAATGAAAAACTGTTTTTT.

The genes are TRBV7-6 and TRBJ2-2; 7 nucleotides line up with TRBD1. Germline CDR1 SGHVS, CDR2 FNYEAQ. V dropped 3 bases and J dropped 2; count of bases not matched to a gene: 6. The CDR3 length is 16 residues. The CDR3 bases are TGTGCCAGCAGCTTTCGGGACAGCCGAAACACCGGGGAGCTGTTTTTT. Its protein is CASSFRDSRNTGELFF.

This clone was counted between two and nine times. The chain is built from TRBV5-5 and TRBJ1-2; D remains ambiguous. Germline V CDR1 and CDR2: SGHKS, YYEKEE (reference sequence). The CDR3 extends over 13 amino acids. With 3 bases removed from V and 4 bases from J, the gap between germline ends came to 10 bases. The CDR3 bases are TGTGCCAGCAGCTCCGGAGGGCCCTATGGCTACACCTTC. Translation: CASSSGGPYGYTF.

The chain links TRBV10-3 to TRBJ1-1; 7 bases line up with TRBD1. J was trimmed by 6 bases and V by 2 bases; bases with no gene match: 6. Germline V gives CDR1 ENHRY, CDR2 SYGVKD. The CDR3 extends over 14 amino acids. DNA of the CDR3: TGTGCCATCAGTGAGCGACAGGGATACGCTGAAGCTTTCTTT. Translated: CAISERQGYAEAFF.

The rearrangement joins TRBV4-1 to TRBJ2-3, with D possibly TRBD2 on 6 matching bases. CDR1 is MGHRA and CDR2 is YSYEKL in the germline V gene. V gave up 1 base and J gave up 6 bases, with 8 bases separating them. The CDR3 runs 13 residues. CDR3 region: CASSQAGADTQYF. The DNA for the CDR3 is TGCGCCAGCAGCCAAGCGGGAGCCGATACGCAGTATTTT.

The CDR3 region has the DNA TGTGCCAGCAGCTTAGCGACCCGCTCGGACAGGTCTGGAAACACCATATATTTT. Residues: CASSLATRSDRSGNTIYF. The V call is TRBV7-2, the J call TRBJ1-3; 7 nucleotides match TRBD1. The V gene end was trimmed by 0 bases and the J gene end by 1 base; junction bases not matched to a gene: 9. The germline gives CDR1 SGHTA, CDR2 FQGNSA. The CDR3 consists of 18 residues.

The chain employs TRBV30 and TRBJ1-3; the D gene is possibly TRBD1 (6 bases). CDR1 is GTSNPN, CDR2 SVGIG, per germline (reference sequence). The CDR3 sequence is 15 residues long. Trimming pared 4 bases from V and 0 bases from J, leaving 13 bases between. The CDR3 nucleotides read TGTGCCTGGAAGGACAGTCGACACTCTGGAAACACCATATATTTT. Translating gives CAWKDSRHSGNTIYF.

The chain uses TRBV19 and TRBJ2-1, with 7 positions matching TRBD1. Germline V lookup: CDR1 LNHDA, CDR2 SQIVND (reference sequence). J was trimmed by 1 base and V by 5 bases; bases with no gene match: 8. This CDR3 is 16 amino acids long. The CDR3 nucleotides are TGTGCCAGTAGTTTTGGGAACAGGGGTTCCTACAATGAGCAGTTCTTC. Translated: CASSFGNRGSYNEQFF.

The chain is built from TRBV28 and TRBJ1-1; D remains ambiguous. CDR1 is MDHEN, CDR2 SYDVKM, per germline. This CDR3 has 11 residues. Trimming removed 10 bases at V and 7 bases at J, with 13 bases between. The CDR3 nucleotides read TGTGCCACTCTTTTCGAGGTTGAAGCTTTCTTT. Residues: CATLFEVEAFF.

V usage is TRBV5-5 and J usage is TRBJ1-1; 8 bases fit TRBD1. This CDR3 region has 15 residues. Unmatched junction bases numbered 8, after V lost 2 bases and J lost 5 bases. Germline CDR1 is SGHKS and CDR2 is YYEKEE (reference sequence). The CDR3 bases are TGTGCCAGCAGCTTACACGGACAGGGAGTAACTGAAGCTTTCTTT. Protein: CASSLHGQGVTEAFF.

Note on this clone: The sample holds other DNA sequences that translate to the same CDR3. The chain is built from TRBV7-3 and TRBJ2-2; no firm D call. CDR1 SGHTA and CDR2 FQGTGA come from the germline V gene. The CDR3 consists of 12 residues. The germline V and J ends were trimmed by 4 bases and 3 bases, with 3 bases remaining between them. Here the CDR3 DNA reads TGTGCCAGCAGCTCCTACACCGGGGAGCTGTTTTTT. Translation gives CASSSYTGELFF.

The CDR3 loop is CASSPGRNNEQFF. As DNA, the CDR3 is TGTGCCAGCAGCCCAGGGAGGAACAATGAGCAGTTCTTC. V is TRBV7-8 and J is TRBJ2-1; D is perhaps TRBD2 (6 bases). The germline V and J ends were trimmed by 5 bases and 5 bases, with 10 bases remaining between them. This CDR3 contains 13 residues. The germline CDR1 and CDR2 sequences are SGHVS and FQNEAQ.

The rearrangement links TRBV10-3 to TRBJ2-2; 13 positions agree with TRBD2. Germline CDR1 is ENHRY and CDR2 is SYGVKD. There are 18 residues in the CDR3. V shed 6 bases and J 0 bases; nucleotides not matched to a gene: 7. CDR3 DNA: TGTGCCATCAGCAGGACTAGCGGGAGACAAGCGAACACCGGGGAGCTGTTTTTT. Its translation is CAISRTSGRQANTGELFF.

The gene calls are TRBV5-1 and TRBJ2-1; 7 bases agree with TRBD1. The CDR3 is 12 amino acids. Germline loops: CDR1 SGHRS, CDR2 YFSETQ. The trim removed 4 bases at V and 6 bases at J, leaving 1 base unmatched. The CDR3 sequence: CASSPGGNEQFF. The CDR3 DNA sequence: TGCGCCAGCAGCCCAGGGGGCAATGAGCAGTTCTTC.

This chain links TRBV3-1 (or the pseudogene TRBV3-2) with TRBJ1-4; tentatively, D is TRBD1 (6 bases). The CDR3 runs 13 residues. Germline loops: CDR1 LGHDT, CDR2 YNNKEL (reference sequence). V lost 6 bases and J lost 8, with 13 bases in between. The CDR3 loop is CASRRRGEEKLFF. CDR3 DNA: TGTGCCAGCAGACGCAGGGGTGAGGAAAAACTGTTTTTT.

The chain carries TRBV4-1 and TRBJ2-1; D is perhaps TRBD1 (6 bases). From germline, CDR1 is MGHRA and CDR2 YSYEKL. The CDR3 covers 15 residues. The V gene lost 2 bases and the J gene lost 7 bases, with 15 bases spanning the gap. The CDR3 reads CASSQRDITENEQFF. In DNA, the CDR3 is TGCGCCAGCAGCCAAAGGGACATTACCGAGAATGAGCAGTTCTTC.